This is a list of T cell receptor beta chains from one sample in a study of Ad26.COV2.S vaccination and SARS-CoV-2 variants. Sequenced by immunoSEQ multiplex PCR; TCRdb stores in-frame clones only, minus some. This sample has under 500,000 clones, with about nine tenths found just once. The source material was peripheral blood, sampled in a trial of Ad26.COV2.S vaccine versus placebo. The receptors shown here come from a person between 18 and 65 years old who received the Ad26.COV2.S COVID-19 vaccine or a placebo. CDR3s include the opening cysteine and the closing phenylalanine or tryptophan. A D gene is named only where the DNA matches it firmly.

D gene	V gene	J gene	CDR3 DNA	CDR3 protein
TRBD2	TRBV19	TRBJ2-1	TGTGCCAGTAGTATCGCGGCGGGGGTCTCCTACAATGAGCAGTTCTTC	CASSIAAGVSYNEQFF
TRBD1	TRBV6-5	TRBJ2-7	TGTGCCAGCAGACCGGTCCAGGGGGTCTACGAGCAGTACTTC	CASRPVQGVYEQYF
-	TRBV5-1	TRBJ1-2	TGCGCCAGCTATACTCCCGGGACCCTCTATGGCTACACCTTC	CASYTPGTLYGYTF
TRBD2	TRBV4-1	TRBJ2-1	TGCGCCAGCAGCCAACTGGGACTAGCGGCCTACAATGAGCAGTTCTTC	CASSQLGLAAYNEQFF
TRBD2	TRBV10-2	TRBJ2-7	TGCGCCAGCACCCTGGGACTAGCGGGGAACTACGAGCAGTACTTC	CASTLGLAGNYEQYF
TRBD2	TRBV23-1	TRBJ2-7	TGCGCCAGCACTGCTAGCGGGCGAAGCTCCTACGAGCAGTACTTC	CASTASGRSSYEQYF
-	TRBV7-2	TRBJ2-6	TGTGCCAGCAGCTTATCCACTGGGGCCAACGTCCTGACTTTC	CASSLSTGANVLTF
-	TRBV11-2	TRBJ2-3	TGTGCCAGCAGCTTATTAGGCCATACGCAGTATTTT	CASSLLGHTQYF
-	TRBV11-2	TRBJ2-5	TGTGCCAGCAGCCAGTTCTCGGAGACCCAGTACTTC	CASSQFSETQYF
-	TRBV30	TRBJ2-6	TGTGCCTGGAGTGTAGTGGTGAGTGGGGCCAACGTCCTGACTTTC	CAWSVVVSGANVLTF
TRBD2	TRBV4-3	TRBJ2-3	TGCGCCAGCAGCCCGGGGGGGCCCGGAGATACGCAGTATTTT	CASSPGGPGDTQYF
-	TRBV12-3/TRBV12-4	TRBJ1-4	TGTGCCAGCAGTTCGAACAGGCGGGAAAAACTGTTTTTT	CASSSNRREKLFF
TRBD1	TRBV28	TRBJ1-2	TGTGCCAGCAGTTTGCTACAGGGGGCGCTCTCCGGCTACACCTTC	CASSLLQGALSGYTF